The 29 T cell receptor beta chains below come from one sample, sequenced in a study of tumor-infiltrating lymphocytes in primary liver carcinoma. The tissue used was unsorted bulk material of about 19-34 mg. RNA and DNA were co-extracted from it with the AllPrep DNA/RNA mini kit. With about 470 ng total RNA as template and a constant-region primer, TCR beta cDNA was made. Library construction for TCR beta comprised three nested multiplex PCR rounds performed with slightly modified ARM-PCR. Investigators reported that the first two PCR rounds, at 10 cycles each, used TRBV1-TRBV30 forward primers with a C-beta reverse primer. From the multiplex PCR reads, TCRdb called clonotypes with MiXCR, one entry per CDR3 protein. The sample holds over 75,000 distinct CDR3 sequences, approximately 72% seen once. The sequencing sample was made of tumor-adjacent normal liver tissue. The receptors originated from a man between 40 and 49 years old with primary liver carcinoma and hepatitis B virus infection.

The chain joins TRBV24-1 to TRBJ2-3; 7 bases agree with TRBD1. Germline-derived CDR1 and CDR2 are KGHDR and SFDVKD. The CDR3 totals 13 residues. Trimming at V came to 7 bases and at J to 10 bases, leaving 10 bases not matched to a gene. This chain's CDR3 is CATSDRGLSAQYF. CDR3 DNA sequence: TGTGCCACCAGCGATAGGGGGCTGTCTGCGCAGTATTTT.

By share of the sample, this clonotype is medium-sized. This sequence joins TRBV7-9 and TRBJ2-1; 8 bases align to TRBD2. The ends lost 6 bases at V and 2 bases at J; junction bases unmatched: 9. Per the germline V gene, CDR1 is SEHNR and CDR2 is FQNEAQ (reference sequence). The CDR3 sequence is 16 residues long. Here the CDR3 reads CASRPSSGPAYNEQFF. In DNA, the CDR3 is TGTGCCAGCAGACCCTCTAGCGGGCCCGCCTACAATGAGCAGTTCTTC. The whole variable domain, filled in from reference TRBV7-9 and TRBJ2-1, reads DTGVSQNPRHKITKRGQNVTFRCDPISEHNRLYWYRQTLGQGPEFLTYFQNEAQLEKSRLLSDRFSAERPKGSFSTLEIQRTEQGDSAMYLCASRPSSGPAYNEQFFGPGTRLTVL.

The rearrangement links TRBV6-1 to TRBJ1-2, with 7 bases lining up with TRBD1. CDR3 length: 13 residues. With V trimmed by 10 bases and J by 7 bases, 12 bases remained unmatched. Germline V gene lookup returns CDR1 MNHNS and CDR2 SASEGT. CDR3 in amino acids: CANSRQGDCGYTF. CDR3 coding DNA: TGTGCCAACAGCCGACAGGGAGACTGTGGCTACACCTTC.

This clonotype has a count of ten or more. The J gene is TRBJ1-5, the V gene TRBV12-3 or TRBV12-4; D possibly corresponds to TRBD1 (5 bases). Trimming removed 3 bases at V and 2 bases at J, with 11 bases between. The CDR3 runs 15 residues. DNA of the CDR3: TGTGCCAGCAGTTTTGGGGGAGCAGGCAATCAGCCCCAGCATTTT. Translating it yields CASSFGGAGNQPQHF.

V is TRBV20-1 and J is TRBJ2-3, with D uncertain. The CDR3 is 13 amino acids. Trimming left V 7 bases short and J 6 bases short, with 17 bases between. CDR1 and CDR2 (germline): DFQATT, SNEGSKA (reference sequence). CDR3 in amino acids: CSESGVSGDTQYF. CDR3 in DNA: TGCAGTGAAAGTGGGGTCAGTGGTGATACGCAGTATTTT.

This clonotype was observed many times. The V gene is TRBV6-5, the J gene TRBJ2-7; 9 bases align to TRBD1. The CDR3 sequence is 15 residues long. Germline V gives CDR1 MNHEY, CDR2 SVGAGI. The junction had 7 bases not matched to a gene; V was cut back by 4 bases and J by 3 bases. CDR3 sequence reads: CASSWVGTGYYEQYF. CDR3 DNA sequence: TGTGCCAGCAGTTGGGTGGGGACAGGGTACTACGAGCAGTACTTC.

As for this clonotype: This is likely a read error, given that the CDR3 carries no conserved phenylalanine or tryptophan at its end. This chain connects TRBV28 to TRBJ2-7; 9 bases match TRBD2. The CDR3 runs 15 residues. Germline CDR1 and CDR2: MDHEN and SYDVKM. J lost 6 bases, V lost 6 bases, and 12 bases had no gene match. The CDR3 loop reads CASSQTAGGSVEQYL. In DNA, the CDR3 is TGTGCCAGCAGCCAAACGGCGGGAGGGTCGGTCGAGCAGTACCTC.

The V call is TRBV14, the J call TRBJ2-1; D remains unclear. CDR1 and CDR2 (germline): SGHDN, FVKESK. V was clipped by 0 bases and J by 0 bases, with 9 bases between them. CDR3 length: 16 amino acids. CDR3 sequence: CASSQDRWGSYNEQFF. CDR3 in DNA: TGTGCCAGCAGCCAAGATAGGTGGGGCTCCTACAATGAGCAGTTCTTC.

This clonotype was detected many times. The V and J genes are TRBV6-1 and TRBJ2-2; 10 nucleotides agree with TRBD2. CDR3 size: 15 residues. CDR1 is MNHNS and CDR2 is SASEGT in the germline V gene. V dropped 6 bases and J dropped 6; count of bases not matched to a gene: 7. The CDR3 loop is CASSSGRAPAGELFF. In DNA form, the CDR3 reads TGTGCCAGCAGCAGCGGGAGGGCCCCGGCCGGGGAGCTGTTTTTT.

This clonotype was seen only once. The junction and the germline gene differ at one end; a read error may be behind it. The CDR3 bases are TGCGCCAGCGCCCGGGGCAGCTTCTACGAGCAGTACTTC. Residues: CASARGSFYEQYF. V is TRBV11-2 and J is TRBJ2-7, with D perhaps being TRBD1 or TRBD2 (5 bases each). Germline V gives CDR1 SGHAT, CDR2 FQNNGV. CDR3 length equals 13 residues.

Here the CDR3 DNA reads TGTGCCAGCGGCCTTGACAGGGGGGATCCACCCCTCCACTTT. Translation gives CASGLDRGDPPLHF. The chain uses TRBV11-1 and TRBJ1-6; 9 positions match TRBD1. The CDR3 extends over 14 amino acids. The trim removed 8 bases at V and 11 bases at J, leaving 10 bases unmatched. The germline V gene encodes CDR1 SGHAT and CDR2 FQDESV (reference sequence).

This clonotype showed up many times. The chain couples TRBV7-9 to TRBJ2-3, with D perhaps matching TRBD2 (6 bases). Germline assignment: CDR1 SEHNR and CDR2 FQNEAQ (reference sequence). Trimming cost V 4 bases and J 2 bases, with 13 bases left between them. The CDR3 consists of 15 residues. In nucleotides, the CDR3 is TGTGCCAGCAGCTGGAGGGACGGATACACAGATACGCAGTATTTT. Translating gives CASSWRDGYTDTQYF. The full variable domain, its missing parts supplied by reference TRBV7-9 and TRBJ2-3, is DTGVSQNPRHKITKRGQNVTFRCDPISEHNRLYWYRQTLGQGPEFLTYFQNEAQLEKSRLLSDRFSAERPKGSFSTLEIQRTEQGDSAMYLCASSWRDGYTDTQYFGPGTRLTVL.

This clonotype was observed at least ten times. V gene TRBV29-1 combines with J gene TRBJ2-1; D may match TRBD1 or TRBD2 (5 bases each). Trimming removed 6 bases from V and 9 bases from J, with 18 bases in between. Germline-derived CDR1 and CDR2 are SQVTM and ANQGSEA. This CDR3 is built from 13 residues. The CDR3, as DNA: TGCAGCGTACTCCGGGACCCCCAGGGTGAGCAGTTCTTC. This encodes CSVLRDPQGEQFF.

A note on this clonotype: A much larger clone differs from this one at a single base, so this may be a read error. The chain's CDR3 is CASSQKVWTRELFF. CDR3 coding DNA: TGCGCCAGCAGCCAGAAGGTCTGGACCAGGGAGCTGTTTTTT. The rearrangement joins TRBV4-1 to TRBJ2-2; no clear D. V gave up 3 bases and J gave up 9 bases, with 14 bases separating them. The CDR3 extends over 14 amino acids. Per germline, CDR1 MGHRA and CDR2 YSYEKL.

Regarding this clonotype: Without the conserved terminal phenylalanine or tryptophan, this CDR3 likely stems from a read error. This sequence joins TRBV28 and TRBJ2-1, with a weak D call TRBD2 (5 bases). CDR1 is MDHEN and CDR2 is SYDVKM in the germline V gene. The CDR3 loop spans 14 amino acids. Trimming cost V 7 bases and J 9 bases, with 19 bases left between them. CDR3 nucleotides: TGTGCCAGCACTACCCCTGTCCCCCGGGGTGAGCAGTTCATC. Its protein is CASTTPVPRGEQFI.

The chain recombines TRBV12-3 or TRBV12-4 with TRBJ1-5; 7 positions agree with TRBD1. With the DNA end fitting TRBJ2-3 better, the J assignment may be wrong. There are 16 residues in the CDR3. CDR3 in amino acids: CASSQISDRSDQPQYF. The DNA for the CDR3 is TGTGCCAGCAGTCAAATCTCGGACAGGAGTGATCAGCCCCAGTATTTT.

Note on this clonotype: One end of the junction fails to match germline, which may point to a read error. The genes are TRBV29-1 and TRBJ1-2; D perhaps matches TRBD1 (6 bases). The CDR3 totals 14 residues. Germline V gene data show CDR1 as SQVTM and CDR2 as ANQGSEA. The CDR3: CSVEDRQGGHGYTF. CDR3 bases: TGTAGCGTTGAAGACAGGCAGGGAGGCCATGGCTACACCTTC.

As regards this clonotype: No conserved phenylalanine or tryptophan ends this CDR3, so it is likely a read error. This chain links TRBV11-2 with TRBJ2-1, with 9 nucleotides matching TRBD1. Per the germline V gene, CDR1 is SGHAT and CDR2 is FQNNGV. The CDR3 is 15 residues long. V was pared by 3 bases and J by 9 bases, with 9 bases of the junction left unmatched. The CDR3 loop is CASSLGGQGTVEQFS. For the CDR3, the DNA is TGTGCCAGCAGCTTGGGGGGACAGGGCACAGTTGAGCAGTTCTCC.

Note on this clonotype: Germline is not matched at one junction end, which may reflect a read error. This chain links TRBV6-6 with TRBJ1-5; D remains unclear. CDR1 and CDR2 from the germline V gene are MNHNY and SVGAGI (reference sequence). The CDR3 sequence is 13 residues long. CDR3 sequence: CSSSPGGNQPQHF. The CDR3 DNA sequence: TGTTCCAGCAGTCCAGGAGGCAATCAGCCCCAGCATTTT.

On this clonotype itself: A much larger clonotype is one base distant, so this may be a read error. This chain joins TRBV10-3 and TRBJ2-7, with 9 bases identical to TRBD1. This CDR3 comprises 14 residues. Germline CDR1 is ENHRY and CDR2 is SYGVKD. CDR3 coding DNA: TGTGCCATCAGTGAGTCGGGGACAGGGCACGAGAAGTACTTC. It encodes CAISESGTGHEKYF.

A remark on this clonotype: One end of the junction does not line up with germline, which may come from a read error. The J gene is TRBJ1-5, the V gene TRBV11-2; D is unclear. Germline lookup yields CDR1 SGHAT and CDR2 FQNNGV. The CDR3 is made up of 12 amino acids. For the CDR3, the DNA is TGTGGCAGCAGCTCGCCGCTGCAGCCCCAGCATTTT. Its translation: CGSSSPLQPQHF.

The chain is built from TRBV5-4 and TRBJ2-2; D is undetermined. The germline V gene has CDR1 SGHNT and CDR2 YYREEE (reference sequence). V lost 2 bases and J 9 bases, leaving 11 bases between the germline ends. The CDR3 loop spans 13 amino acids. The CDR3 loop reads CASSFWAARELFF. The CDR3 DNA reads TGTGCCAGCAGCTTCTGGGCGGCCCGGGAGCTGTTTTTT.

The chain carries TRBV12-3 or TRBV12-4 and TRBJ2-1; D is possibly TRBD2 (6 bases). CDR3 length: 16 residues. V dropped 5 bases and J dropped 8 bases, with 22 bases sitting between them. The CDR3 coding sequence is TGTGCCAGCAGTGACCCTGGAAGTGGGAGGTTGTATGAGCAGTTCTTC. This sequence encodes CASSDPGSGRLYEQFF.

This clonotype was recorded many times. J is TRBJ2-7 and V is TRBV6-5; possible D gene TRBD1, 6 bases. The V end lost 0 bases, the J end lost 3 bases, and 9 bases lay between the germline ends. Germline values: CDR1 MNHEY, CDR2 SVGAGI. This CDR3 region has 14 residues. CDR3 protein: CASSYSGGLYEQYF. The CDR3 DNA sequence: TGTGCCAGCAGTTACTCAGGGGGTCTCTACGAGCAGTACTTC.

Note on this clonotype: Relative to the germline gene, one junction end is altered; a read error may explain this. CDR3 sequence (DNA): TGTGCCAGCAGGCCCCGGCAGGGGAACCCTGAGGCTTTCTTT. This gives the protein CASRPRQGNPEAFF. The rearrangement links TRBV12-3 or TRBV12-4 to TRBJ1-1; D might be TRBD1 (6 bases). The CDR3 has 14 residues.

This clonotype was observed many times. This rearrangement joins TRBV6-2 or TRBV6-3 to TRBJ2-7; TRBD2 agrees at 7 bases. Losses at the gene ends were 5 bases for V and 1 base for J; bases not matched to a gene: 5. The CDR3 extends over 14 amino acids. CDR1 and CDR2 (germline): MNHEY, SVGEGT. CDR3 DNA sequence: TGTGCCAGCAGTCAAGAGCGGGAATCCTACGAGCAGTACTTC. This codes for CASSQERESYEQYF.

In regard to this clonotype: This sequence may be a read error, since a much larger clone differs from it by one base. The chain joins TRBV5-5 to TRBJ1-3; D not resolved. The CDR3 runs 14 residues. Germline V gene lookup returns CDR1 SGHKS and CDR2 YYEKEE (reference sequence). The CDR3 protein is CASSLDSPGNSIYF. CDR3 nucleotide sequence: TGTGCCAGCAGCTTGGACAGCCCTGGAAACAGCATATATTTT.

This clonotype showed up many times. The chain couples TRBV30 to TRBJ1-1; D ambiguous. CDR1 and CDR2 (germline): GTSNPN, SVGIG (reference sequence). The CDR3 spans 13 residues. V shed 1 base and J shed 3 bases, with 9 bases lying between them. DNA of the CDR3: TGTGCCTGGAGTGAGAAGGGTGACACTGAAGCTTTCTTT. It specifies CAWSEKGDTEAFF.

This clonotype appeared many times. V is TRBV10-3 and J is TRBJ1-2; a possible D gene is TRBD1 (6 bases). Germline loops: CDR1 ENHRY, CDR2 SYGVKD. Trimming took 0 bases from V and 0 from J, leaving 8 bases between them. This CDR3 has 15 amino acids. The CDR3 region has the DNA TGTGCCATCAGTGAGTCAACAGGGCCTAACTATGGCTACACCTTC. Translating it yields CAISESTGPNYGYTF.